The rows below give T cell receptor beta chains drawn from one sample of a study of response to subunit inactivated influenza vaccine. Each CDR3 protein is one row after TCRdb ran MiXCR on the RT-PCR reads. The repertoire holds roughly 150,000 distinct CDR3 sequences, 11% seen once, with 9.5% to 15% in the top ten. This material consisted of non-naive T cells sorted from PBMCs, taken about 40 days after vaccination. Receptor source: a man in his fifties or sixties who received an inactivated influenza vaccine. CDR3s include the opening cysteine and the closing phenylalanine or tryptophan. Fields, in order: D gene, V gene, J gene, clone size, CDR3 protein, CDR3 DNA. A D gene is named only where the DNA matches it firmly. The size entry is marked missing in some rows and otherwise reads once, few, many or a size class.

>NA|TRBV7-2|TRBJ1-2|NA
CASSLGGTRGYTF
TGTGCCAGCAGCTTAGGGGGGACAAGGGGCTACACCTTC
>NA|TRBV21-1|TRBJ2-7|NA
CASSIDPGQTNYEQYF
TGTGCCAGCAGCATTGACCCGGGACAAACCAACTACGAGCAGTACTTC
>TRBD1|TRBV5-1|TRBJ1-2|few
CASSSTGDGYGYTF
TGCGCCAGCAGCTCGACAGGGGACGGCTATGGCTACACCTTC
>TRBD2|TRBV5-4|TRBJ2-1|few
CASSLGSGSAYNEQFF
TGTGCCAGCAGCTTGGGTAGCGGGAGTGCCTACAATGAGCAGTTCTTC
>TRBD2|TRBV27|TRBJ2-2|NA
CASSLTGTSVGELFF
TGTGCCAGCAGTTTAACTGGGACTAGCGTCGGGGAGCTGTTTTTT
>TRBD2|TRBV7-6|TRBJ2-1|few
CASSLIAGGLNEQFF
TGTGCCAGCAGCCTAATAGCGGGAGGGCTCAATGAGCAGTTCTTC
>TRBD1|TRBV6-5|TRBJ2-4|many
CASSSWDRAKNIQYF
TGTGCCAGCAGTTCCTGGGACAGAGCCAAAAACATTCAGTACTTC
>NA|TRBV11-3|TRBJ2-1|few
CASSPDRASREQFF
TGTGCCAGCAGCCCCGACCGCGCTAGTCGGGAGCAGTTCTTC
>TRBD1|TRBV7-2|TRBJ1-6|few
CASSPTGGNSPLHF
TGTGCCAGCAGCCCGACAGGGGGCAATTCACCCCTCCACTTT
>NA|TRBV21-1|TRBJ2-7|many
CASSKVRDEQYF
TGTGCCAGCAGCAAAGTCCGGGACGAGCAGTACTTC
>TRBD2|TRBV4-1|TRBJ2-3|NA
CASSRNLLGDGGGTQYF
TGCGCCAGCAGCCGAAACCTTTTGGGGGACGGCGGGGGTACGCAGTATTTT
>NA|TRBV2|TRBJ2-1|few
CANGRQINEQFF
TGTGCCAATGGCCGTCAGATCAATGAGCAGTTCTTC
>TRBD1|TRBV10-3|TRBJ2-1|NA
CAISESKGQGASRDEQFF
TGTGCCATCAGTGAGTCGAAGGGGCAGGGGGCAAGTAGGGATGAGCAGTTCTTC
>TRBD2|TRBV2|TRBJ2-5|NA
CASRGTSGPRETQYF
TGTGCCAGCAGAGGGACTAGCGGACCTAGGGAGACCCAGTACTTC
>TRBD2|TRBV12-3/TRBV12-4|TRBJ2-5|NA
CASSPPSGGKETQYF
TGTGCCAGCAGTCCGCCTAGCGGGGGGAAAGAGACCCAGTACTTC
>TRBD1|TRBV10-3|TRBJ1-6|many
CAISLDRASPLHF
TGTGCCATCAGCCTTGACAGGGCTTCACCCCTCCACTTT
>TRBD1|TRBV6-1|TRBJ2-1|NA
CASRNRGPSRNEQFF
TGTGCCAGCAGAAACAGGGGTCCTTCGAGGAATGAGCAGTTCTTC
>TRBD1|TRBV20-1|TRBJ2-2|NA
CSARQGDTGELFF
TGCAGTGCTAGACAGGGGGACACCGGGGAGCTGTTTTTT
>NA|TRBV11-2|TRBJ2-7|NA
CASSLDLDGGHYEQYF
TGTGCCAGCAGCTTAGATCTGGATGGGGGCCACTACGAGCAGTACTTC
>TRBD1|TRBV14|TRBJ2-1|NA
CASSQGQVSEQFF
TGTGCCAGCAGCCAGGGACAGGTGTCTGAGCAGTTCTTC
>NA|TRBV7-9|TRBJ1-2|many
CASSPLATASHTF
TGTGCCAGCAGCCCCTTGGCGACAGCTAGTCACACCTTC
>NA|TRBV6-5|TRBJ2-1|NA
CASSYSLGDKNEQFF
TGTGCCAGCAGTTACTCGTTGGGGGACAAAAATGAGCAGTTCTTC
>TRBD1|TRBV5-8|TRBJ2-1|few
CASSLGQGEADEQFF
TGTGCCAGCAGCTTGGGACAGGGAGAAGCAGATGAGCAGTTCTTC
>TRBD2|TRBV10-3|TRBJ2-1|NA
CAISGGSGSGSWNEQFF
TGTGCCATCAGTGGGGGGTCGGGTAGCGGGAGCTGGAATGAGCAGTTCTTC
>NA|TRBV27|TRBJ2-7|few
CASSSQAGYEQYF
TGTGCCAGCAGTTCGCAGGCGGGTTACGAGCAGTACTTC
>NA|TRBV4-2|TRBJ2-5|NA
CASSQERQRNQETQYF
TGTGCCAGCAGCCAAGAACGGCAGCGGAACCAAGAGACCCAGTACTTC
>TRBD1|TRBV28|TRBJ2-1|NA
CASSGGQLNPYNEQFF
TGTGCCAGCAGTGGGGGACAGCTGAACCCTTACAATGAGCAGTTCTTC
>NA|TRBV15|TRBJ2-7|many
CATSRTGTRSSYEQYF
TGTGCCACCAGCAGGACCGGGACCCGGAGCTCCTACGAGCAGTACTTC
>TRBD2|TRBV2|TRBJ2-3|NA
CAIRQAGGYTDTQYF
TGTGCCATCCGACAAGCGGGGGGCTACACAGATACGCAGTATTTT
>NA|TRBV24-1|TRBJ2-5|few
CATSDLHVRGLKTQYF
TGTGCCACCAGTGATTTGCACGTCCGGGGTTTAAAGACCCAGTACTTC
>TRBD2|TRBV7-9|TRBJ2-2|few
CATPGLAGAGTTGELFF
TGTGCCACCCCGGGACTAGCGGGAGCAGGTACCACCGGGGAGCTGTTTTTT
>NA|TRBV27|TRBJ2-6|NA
CASSATLGANVLTF
TGTGCCAGCAGTGCCACTCTTGGGGCCAACGTCCTGACTTTC
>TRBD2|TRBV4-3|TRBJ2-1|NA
CASSQTSGGALEQFF
TGCGCCAGCAGCCAGACTAGCGGGGGGGCACTTGAGCAGTTCTTC
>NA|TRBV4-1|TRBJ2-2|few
CASSQDRLGRVTGELFF
TGCGCCAGCAGCCAAGACCGCTTGGGCAGGGTGACCGGGGAGCTGTTTTTT
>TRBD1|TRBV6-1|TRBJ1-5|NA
CASSVDQGVQPQHF
TGTGCCAGCAGTGTAGATCAGGGGGTTCAGCCCCAGCATTTT
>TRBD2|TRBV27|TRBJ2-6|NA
CASKSLAGDGANVLTF
TGTGCCAGCAAATCCCTAGCGGGAGATGGGGCCAACGTCCTGACTTTC
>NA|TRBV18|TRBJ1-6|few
CASSPRTEGNSPLHF
TGTGCCAGCTCGCCGCGGACGGAAGGAAATTCACCCCTCCACTTT
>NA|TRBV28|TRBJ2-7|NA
CASSLNRQARLSYEQYF
TGTGCCAGCAGTTTAAACCGACAGGCACGGCTTTCTTACGAGCAGTACTTC
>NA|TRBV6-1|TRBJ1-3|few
CASSPLWTTEIGNTIYF
TGTGCCAGCAGTCCCTTGTGGACCACTGAAATTGGGAACACCATATATTTT
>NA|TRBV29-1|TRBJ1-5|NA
CSVVPGDINQPQHF
TGCAGCGTTGTCCCAGGGGATATCAATCAGCCCCAGCATTTT
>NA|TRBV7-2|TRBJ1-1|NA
CASSSQAGMNTEAFF
TGTGCCAGCAGCTCGCAGGCAGGGATGAACACTGAAGCTTTCTTT
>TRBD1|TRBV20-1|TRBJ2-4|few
CSARVLQGVRNIQYF
TGCAGTGCTAGAGTCCTTCAGGGGGTCAGGAACATTCAGTACTTC
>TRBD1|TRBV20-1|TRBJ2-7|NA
CSANGGQAYEQYF
TGCAGTGCTAACGGAGGACAGGCCTACGAGCAGTACTTC
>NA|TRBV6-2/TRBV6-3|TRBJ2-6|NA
CASSLEGGGANVLTF
TGTGCCAGCAGCCTCGAGGGTGGTGGGGCCAACGTCCTGACTTTC
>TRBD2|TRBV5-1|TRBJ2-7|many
CASSPRLAGVYEQYF
TGCGCCAGCAGCCCCCGGTTAGCGGGAGTATACGAGCAGTACTTC
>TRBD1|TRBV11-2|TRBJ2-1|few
CASSSTGTGVNEQFF
TGTGCCAGCAGCTCGACCGGGACAGGGGTGAATGAGCAGTTCTTC
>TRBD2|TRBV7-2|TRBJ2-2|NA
CASSPLAGGRNTGELFF
TGTGCCAGCAGCCCCTTAGCGGGGGGCCGGAACACCGGGGAGCTGTTTTTT
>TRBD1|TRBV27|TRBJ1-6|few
CASKPTAGTGNSPLHF
TGTGCCAGCAAACCTACCGCCGGGACAGGGAATTCACCCCTCCACTTT
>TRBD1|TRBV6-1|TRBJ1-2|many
CASGQGPYYGYTF
TGTGCCAGTGGACAGGGGCCCTACTATGGCTACACCTTC
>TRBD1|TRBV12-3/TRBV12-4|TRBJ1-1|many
CASSTLAGGGSSEAFF
TGTGCCAGCAGTACCCTTGCAGGGGGAGGGTCATCTGAAGCTTTCTTT
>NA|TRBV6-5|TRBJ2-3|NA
CASSLGREGSTQYF
TGTGCCAGCAGTTTGGGTAGGGAAGGTAGTACGCAGTATTTT
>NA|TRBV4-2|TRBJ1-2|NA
CASSLREWGENGYTF
TGTGCCAGCAGCCTTCGGGAGTGGGGGGAGAACGGCTACACCTTC
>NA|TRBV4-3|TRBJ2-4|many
CASSQGPAGGTDIQYF
TGCGCCAGCAGCCAAGGACCGGCTGGGGGGACGGACATTCAGTACTTC
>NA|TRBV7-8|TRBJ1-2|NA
CASSQNFYGYTF
TGTGCCAGCAGCCAGAACTTCTATGGCTACACCTTC
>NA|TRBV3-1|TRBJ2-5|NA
CACSQDLARGDVQETQYF
TGTGCCTGCAGCCAAGATTTGGCCAGGGGGGACGTCCAAGAGACCCAGTACTTC
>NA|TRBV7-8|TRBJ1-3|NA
CASSLVGGAGNTIYF
TGTGCCAGCAGCTTAGTTGGCGGGGCTGGAAACACCATATATTTT
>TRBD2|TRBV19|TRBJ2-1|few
CATCRGGGNEQFF
TGTGCCACCTGTCGGGGGGGGGGCAATGAGCAGTTCTTC
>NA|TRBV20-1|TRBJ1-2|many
CSAIDSGGYGYTF
TGCAGTGCAATAGACTCGGGGGGATATGGCTACACCTTC
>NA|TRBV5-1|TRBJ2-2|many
CASSSTGLELFF
TGCGCCAGCAGCTCAACAGGGCTCGAGCTGTTTTTT
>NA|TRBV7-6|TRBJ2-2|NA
CASSLAGNTGELFF
TGTGCCAGCAGCTTAGCAGGGAACACCGGGGAGCTGTTTTTT